Detailed here is one T cell receptor beta chain. The sample originates from a study of technical replicates of blood from several donors. The germline CDR1 and CDR2 sequences are SGHRS and YFSETQ. V was shortened by 1 base and J by 5 bases, with 16 bases between the two germline ends. The CDR3 loop spans 15 amino acids. Clones were sequenced by immunoSEQ multiplex PCR, and TCRdb holds only the in-frame ones, with some missing. The table has approximately 81,000 clones, 80% to 90% seen once; the top ten hold roughly 3.7%. The sequenced material came from PBMCs. This clonotype originated in a human donor in good health. Some clones in this sample may be carry-over from other donors' samples. The chain couples TRBV5-1 to TRBJ2-7; D uncertain. The chain's CDR3 is CASSLTGLTLDEQYF. Here the CDR3 DNA reads TGCGCCAGCAGCTTGACGGGTTTAACTCTCGACGAGCAGTACTTC.